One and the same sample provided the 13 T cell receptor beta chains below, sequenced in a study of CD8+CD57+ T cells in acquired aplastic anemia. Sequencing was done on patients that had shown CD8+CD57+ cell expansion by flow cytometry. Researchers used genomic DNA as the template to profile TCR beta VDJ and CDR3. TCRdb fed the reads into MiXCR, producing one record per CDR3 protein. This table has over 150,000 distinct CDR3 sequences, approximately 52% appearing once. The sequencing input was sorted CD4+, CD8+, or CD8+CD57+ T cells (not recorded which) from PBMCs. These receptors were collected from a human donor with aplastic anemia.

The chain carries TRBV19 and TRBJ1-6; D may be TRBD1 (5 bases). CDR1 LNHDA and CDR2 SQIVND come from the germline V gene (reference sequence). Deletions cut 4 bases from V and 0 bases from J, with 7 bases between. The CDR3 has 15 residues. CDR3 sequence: CASSRQSSYNSPLHF. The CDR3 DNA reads TGTGCCAGTAGTAGACAGAGCTCCTATAATTCACCCCTCCACTTT.

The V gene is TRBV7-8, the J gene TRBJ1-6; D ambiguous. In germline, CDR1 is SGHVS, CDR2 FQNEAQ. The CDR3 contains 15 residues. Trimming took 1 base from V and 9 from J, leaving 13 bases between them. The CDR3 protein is CASSLDLVPSSPLHF. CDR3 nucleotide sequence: TGTGCCAGCAGCTTAGACTTGGTACCGAGTTCACCCCTCCACTTT. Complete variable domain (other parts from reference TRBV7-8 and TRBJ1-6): GAGVSQSPRYKVAKRGQDVALRCDPISGHVSLFWYQQALGQGPEFLTYFQNEAQLDKSGLPSDRFFAERPEGSVSTLKIQRTQQEDSAVYLCASSLDLVPSSPLHFGNGTRLTVT.

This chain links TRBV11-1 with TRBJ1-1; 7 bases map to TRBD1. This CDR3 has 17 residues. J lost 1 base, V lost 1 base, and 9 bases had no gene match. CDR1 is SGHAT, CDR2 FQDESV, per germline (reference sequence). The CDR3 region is CASSLVAGGVRNTEAFF. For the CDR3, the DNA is TGTGCCAGCAGCTTAGTGGCAGGGGGTGTTCGGAACACTGAAGCTTTCTTT. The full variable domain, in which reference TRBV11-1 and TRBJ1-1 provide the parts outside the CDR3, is EAEVAQSPRYKITEKSQAVAFWCDPISGHATLYWYRQILGQGPELLVQFQDESVVDDSQLPKDRFSAERLKGVDSTLKIQPAELGDSAMYLCASSLVAGGVRNTEAFFGQGTRLTVV.

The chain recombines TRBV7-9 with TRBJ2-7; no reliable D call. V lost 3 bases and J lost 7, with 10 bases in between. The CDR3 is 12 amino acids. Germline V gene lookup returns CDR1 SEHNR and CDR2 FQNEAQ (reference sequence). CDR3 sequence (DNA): TGTGCCAGCAGCTTGTCACAGCAAGAGCAGTACTTC. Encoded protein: CASSLSQQEQYF.

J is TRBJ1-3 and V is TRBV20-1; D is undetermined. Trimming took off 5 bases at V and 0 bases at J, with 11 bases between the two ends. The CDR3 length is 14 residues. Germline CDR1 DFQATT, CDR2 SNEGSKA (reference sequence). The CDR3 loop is CSALSVSSGNTIYF. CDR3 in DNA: TGCAGTGCTCTCTCGGTCAGCTCTGGAAACACCATATATTTT.

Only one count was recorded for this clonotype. CDR3 sequence reads: CASSPPDRSPGELFF. DNA of the CDR3: TGTGCCAGCAGTCCCCCGGACAGGTCCCCCGGGGAGCTGTTTTTT. J is TRBJ2-2 and V is TRBV25-1; 7 bases fit TRBD1. The CDR3 loop spans 15 amino acids. Germline V gene data show CDR1 as MGHDK and CDR2 as SYGVNS. After removal of 5 bases from V and 6 bases from J, the junction contained 9 bases not matched to a gene.

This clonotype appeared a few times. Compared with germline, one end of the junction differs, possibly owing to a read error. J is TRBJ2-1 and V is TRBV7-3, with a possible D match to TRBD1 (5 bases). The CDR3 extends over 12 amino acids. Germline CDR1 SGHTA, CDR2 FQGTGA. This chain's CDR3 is CASSSQDNEQFF. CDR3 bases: TGTGCCAGCAGCTCACAGGATAATGAGCAGTTTTTC.

This CDR3 reads CASSQWSQTDEAFF. CDR3 coding DNA: TGTGCCAGCAGCCAATGGAGTCAGACGGATGAAGCTTTCTTT. This chain connects TRBV3-1 to TRBJ1-1; D uncertain. The CDR3 contains 14 residues. Trimming took off 2 bases at V and 7 bases at J, with 14 bases between the two ends. Germline CDR1 LGHDT, CDR2 YNNKEL (reference sequence).

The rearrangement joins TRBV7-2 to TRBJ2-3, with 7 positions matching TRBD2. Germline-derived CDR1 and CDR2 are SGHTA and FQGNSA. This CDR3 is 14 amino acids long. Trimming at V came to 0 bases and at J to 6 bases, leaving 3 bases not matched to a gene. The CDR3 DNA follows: TGTGCCAGCAGCTTAGCCCCGGGAGGTGATACGCAGTATTTT. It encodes CASSLAPGGDTQYF.

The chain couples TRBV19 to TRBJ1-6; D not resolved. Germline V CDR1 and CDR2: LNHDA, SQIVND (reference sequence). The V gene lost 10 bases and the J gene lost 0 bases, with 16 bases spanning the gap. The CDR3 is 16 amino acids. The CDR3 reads CATSGRTSSYNSPLHF. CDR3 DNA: TGTGCCACCTCCGGACGGACGAGCTCCTATAATTCACCCCTCCACTTT. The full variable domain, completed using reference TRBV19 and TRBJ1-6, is DGGITQSPKYLFRKEGQNVTLSCEQNLNHDAMYWYRQDPGQGLRLIYYSQIVNDFQKGDIAEGYSVSREKKESFPLTVTSAQKNPTAFYLCATSGRTSSYNSPLHFGNGTRLTVT.

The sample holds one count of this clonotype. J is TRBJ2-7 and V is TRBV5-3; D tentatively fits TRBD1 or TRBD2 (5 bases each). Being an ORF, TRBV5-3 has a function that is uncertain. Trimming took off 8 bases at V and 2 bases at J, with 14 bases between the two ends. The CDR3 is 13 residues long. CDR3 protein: CASSVGDPYEQYF. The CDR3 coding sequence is TGTGCCAGCAGCGTCGGGGACCCCTACGAGCAGTACTTC.

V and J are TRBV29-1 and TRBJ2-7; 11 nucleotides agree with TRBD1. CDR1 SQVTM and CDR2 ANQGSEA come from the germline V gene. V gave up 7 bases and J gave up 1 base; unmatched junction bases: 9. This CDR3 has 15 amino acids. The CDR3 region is CSALGQGAGSYEQYF. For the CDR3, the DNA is TGCAGCGCCTTAGGACAGGGGGCGGGGTCCTACGAGCAGTACTTC.

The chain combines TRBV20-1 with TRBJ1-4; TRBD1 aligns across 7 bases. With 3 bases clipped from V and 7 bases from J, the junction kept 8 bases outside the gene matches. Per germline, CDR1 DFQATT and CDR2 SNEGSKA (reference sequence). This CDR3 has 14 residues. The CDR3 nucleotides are TGCAGTGCTAGGGGGGACAGCACGGCTGAAAAACTGTTTTTT. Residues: CSARGDSTAEKLFF.